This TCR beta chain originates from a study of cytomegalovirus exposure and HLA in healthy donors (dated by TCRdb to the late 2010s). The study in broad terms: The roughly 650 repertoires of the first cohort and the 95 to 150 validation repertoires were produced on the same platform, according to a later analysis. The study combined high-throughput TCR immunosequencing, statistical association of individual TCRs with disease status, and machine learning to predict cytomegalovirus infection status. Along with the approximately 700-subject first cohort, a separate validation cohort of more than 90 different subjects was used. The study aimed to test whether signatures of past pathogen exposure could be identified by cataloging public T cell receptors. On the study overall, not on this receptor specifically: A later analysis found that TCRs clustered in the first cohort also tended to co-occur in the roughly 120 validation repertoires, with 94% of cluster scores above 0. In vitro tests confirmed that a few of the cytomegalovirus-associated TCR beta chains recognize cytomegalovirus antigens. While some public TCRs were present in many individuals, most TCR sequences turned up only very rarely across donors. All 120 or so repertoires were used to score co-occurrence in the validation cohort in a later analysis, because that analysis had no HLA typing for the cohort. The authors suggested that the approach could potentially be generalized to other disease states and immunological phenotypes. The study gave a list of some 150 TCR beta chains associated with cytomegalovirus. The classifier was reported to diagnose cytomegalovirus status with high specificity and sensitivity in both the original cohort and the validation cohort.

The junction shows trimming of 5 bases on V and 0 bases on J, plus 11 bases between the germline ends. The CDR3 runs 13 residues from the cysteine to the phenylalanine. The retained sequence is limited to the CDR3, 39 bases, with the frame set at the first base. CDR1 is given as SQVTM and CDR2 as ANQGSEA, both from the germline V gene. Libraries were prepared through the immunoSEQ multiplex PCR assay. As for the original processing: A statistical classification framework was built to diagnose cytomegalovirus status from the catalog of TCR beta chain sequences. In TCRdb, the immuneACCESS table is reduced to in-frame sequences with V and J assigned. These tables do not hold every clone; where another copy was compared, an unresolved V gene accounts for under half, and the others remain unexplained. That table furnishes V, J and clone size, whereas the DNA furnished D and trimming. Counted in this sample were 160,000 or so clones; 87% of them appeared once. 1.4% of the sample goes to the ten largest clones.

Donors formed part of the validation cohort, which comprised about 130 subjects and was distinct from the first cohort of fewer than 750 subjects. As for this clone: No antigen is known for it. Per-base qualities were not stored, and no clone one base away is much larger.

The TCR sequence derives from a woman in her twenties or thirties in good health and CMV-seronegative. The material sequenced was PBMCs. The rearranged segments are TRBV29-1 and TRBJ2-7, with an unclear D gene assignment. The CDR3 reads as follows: CSVHSTDSYEQYF. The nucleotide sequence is TGCAGCGTTCACAGCACCGACTCCTACGAGCAGTACTTC.